This T cell receptor (beta chain) was sequenced for a study of spatial heterogeneity in lung cancer. About the research overall: Detected sequences consistently included more beta-chain ones than alpha-chain ones.

Study-level findings and limits: There were more appearances of ubiquitous expanded tumor TCRs in blood at resection than at follow-up.

The time point denotes: sample taken at primary tumor resection. Sequencing covered unsorted whole RNA taken from tumor, nontumor lung or frozen PBMC. The donors, about 78 patients with untreated early-stage non-small cell lung cancer, provided the samples. This clonotype came up many times. The antigen is not known. In TCRdb, the 5' RACE reads were re-called with MiXCR into one record per CDR3 protein. This sample has some 47,000 distinct CDR3 sequences, with over 5.5% found just once. Sequenced here: PBMCs, sampled at surgery. The sequence derives from a female donor with early-stage non-small cell lung cancer.

For the CDR3, the DNA is TGCAGTGCCGACCCAGGGGTCGGAGGCACAGATACGCAGTATTTT. This sequence encodes CSADPGVGGTDTQYF. V and J are TRBV20-1 and TRBJ2-3; D possibly corresponds to TRBD1 (6 bases). The ends were cut back, 6 bases at V and 1 base at J, with 17 bases in the middle. Germline V gene data show CDR1 as DFQATT and CDR2 as SNEGSKA (reference sequence). The CDR3 covers 15 residues.